This T cell receptor (beta chain) emerged from a study of T cell repertoires in cytomegalovirus infection. On the study more broadly: Indications came from public TCR beta signatures; they pointed to CMV infection and to a matching HLA type.

General study findings and limits: Adding up the frequency of public TCR beta families identified people who carried CMV plus the relevant HLA. Within the response measured ex vivo, HLA-C-restricted CMV-specific TCR beta clonotypes were dominant.

Germline loops: CDR1 MGHRA, CDR2 YSYEKL. V gave up 1 base and J gave up 1 base, with 4 bases separating them. This CDR3 spans 13 amino acids. This clonotype was seen many times. Its antigen remains unknown. TCRdb analysed the reads with MiXCR anew, one entry per CDR3 protein. The sample contains 450,000 to 550,000 distinct CDR3 sequences, 15% to 20% of which appear only once. Sequenced: CD8+ T cells from PBMCs. This sequence originates from a human donor in good health (CMV status not recorded). Some clones in this sample may be carry-over from other donors' samples. The V call is TRBV4-1, the J call TRBJ1-1, with D uncertain. DNA for the CDR3: TGCGCCAGCAGCCAAGGGCCGAACACTGAAGCTTTCTTT. Translating it yields CASSQGPNTEAFF.